This TCR beta chain originates from a study of blood T cell repertoires in COVID-19. Overall study: The United States, Italy and Spain were the sources of the acute and convalescent COVID-19 samples. In each case, the material was cDNA or gDNA derived from T cells, B-cell-depleted T cells, or PBMCs.

The ends lost 4 bases at V and 8 bases at J; junction bases unmatched: 2. CDR1 and CDR2 from the germline V gene are SGHNT and YYREEE (reference sequence). CDR3 length: 14 residues. Original processing notes: Estimated nucleated cell counts came from reference gene primer amplification. Repertoires were generated with immunoSEQ multiplex PCR, while TCRdb's copy carries only in-frame clones and drops some. From that table come the V and J calls and clone size; the DNA was used to work out D and trimming. The table shows about 160,000 clones, with around 85% occurring only once. Self-reported history from a screening survey and questionnaire set each donor's cohort.

The TCR was taken from a woman in her 40s with acute COVID-19. The specimen was PBMCs or T cells enriched from blood (not recorded which). The rearrangement uses TRBV5-4 and TRBJ2-1; TRBD2 aligns across 14 bases. CDR3 residues: CASSGLAGGHEQFF. For the CDR3, the DNA is TGTGCCAGCAGCGGACTAGCGGGAGGTCATGAGCAGTTCTTC.